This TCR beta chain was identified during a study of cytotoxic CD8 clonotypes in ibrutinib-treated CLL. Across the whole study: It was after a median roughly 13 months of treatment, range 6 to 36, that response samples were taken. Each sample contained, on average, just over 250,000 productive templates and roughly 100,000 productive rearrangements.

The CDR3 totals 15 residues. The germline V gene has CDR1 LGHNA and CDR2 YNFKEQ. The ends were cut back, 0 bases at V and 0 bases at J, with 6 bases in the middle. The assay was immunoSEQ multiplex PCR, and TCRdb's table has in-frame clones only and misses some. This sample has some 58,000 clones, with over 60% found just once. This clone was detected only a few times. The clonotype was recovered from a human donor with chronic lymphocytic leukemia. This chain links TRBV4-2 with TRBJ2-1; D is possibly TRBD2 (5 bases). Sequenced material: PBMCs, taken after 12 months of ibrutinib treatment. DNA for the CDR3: TGTGCCAGCAGCCAAGATGCGGGCTCCTACAATGAGCAGTTCTTC. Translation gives CASSQDAGSYNEQFF.